The clone carrying this T cell receptor beta chain has a single count. These data are taken from a study of control samples from healthy donors and cancer patients. The CDR3 loop spans 16 amino acids. V was cut by 0 bases and J by 0 bases, with 10 bases left in between. Germline lookup yields CDR1 SGHTA and CDR2 FQGTGA. Some clones are missing from TCRdb's copy, which holds only in-frame ones; the method was immunoSEQ multiplex PCR. This table holds 150,000 to 200,000 clones, over 85% found once. Sequencing was carried out using blood. The TCR originated in a woman aged 40 to 49 in good health. This chain connects TRBV7-3 to TRBJ2-3, with TRBD2 as a possible D gene (6 bases). The CDR3, as DNA: TGTGCCAGCAGCTTAACGGCGGGGCTCAGCACAGATACGCAGTATTTT. Translated, it gives CASSLTAGLSTDTQYF.